A selection of T cell receptor beta chains follows, all from one sample in a study of cytomegalovirus exposure and HLA in healthy donors. Assay: immunoSEQ multiplex PCR; the TCRdb copy retains only in-frame clones and omits some. This sample yields roughly 150,000 clones, of which 64% are seen a single time; less than 3.5% belongs to the top ten. The sequenced sample was PBMCs. The receptor set was obtained from a woman in her twenties or thirties in good health and CMV-seropositive. Both conserved end residues are part of each CDR3. Fields, in order: V gene, J gene, clone size, D gene, CDR3 protein, CDR3 DNA. A D gene is named only where the DNA matches it firmly. Clone size is not always given. Where it is, it says once, few, many or a class for expanded clones.

V gene: TRBV11-2; J gene: TRBJ2-5; clone size: -; D gene: TRBD1; CDR3 protein: CASSSRSGTGTQETQYF; CDR3 DNA: TGTGCCAGCAGCTCACGTTCCGGGACAGGGACACAAGAGACCCAGTACTTC
V gene: TRBV11-2; J gene: TRBJ2-7; clone size: few; D gene: -; CDR3 protein: CASRLDGFYEQYF; CDR3 DNA: TGTGCCAGCAGACTAGACGGCTTCTACGAGCAGTACTTC
V gene: TRBV6-5; J gene: TRBJ2-7; clone size: -; D gene: -; CDR3 protein: CASLSVSSYEQYF; CDR3 DNA: TGTGCCAGCTTGTCCGTCAGCTCCTACGAGCAGTACTTC
V gene: TRBV18; J gene: TRBJ2-2; clone size: -; D gene: TRBD1; CDR3 protein: CASSPPSGGWTGELFF; CDR3 DNA: TGTGCCAGCTCACCACCTTCAGGGGGCTGGACCGGGGAGCTGTTTTTT
V gene: TRBV29-1; J gene: TRBJ2-1; clone size: -; D gene: -; CDR3 protein: CSIQGLFGNEQFF; CDR3 DNA: TGCAGCATTCAGGGGTTGTTTGGCAATGAGCAGTTCTTC
V gene: TRBV7-9; J gene: TRBJ1-1; clone size: -; D gene: TRBD1; CDR3 protein: CASSYRTGGANTEAFF; CDR3 DNA: TGTGCCAGCAGCTACCGGACAGGGGGGGCGAACACTGAAGCTTTCTTT
V gene: TRBV7-9; J gene: TRBJ1-2; clone size: -; D gene: -; CDR3 protein: CASSSQGFGYTF; CDR3 DNA: TGTGCCAGCAGCTCGCAGGGGTTCGGCTACACCTTC
V gene: TRBV28; J gene: TRBJ2-5; clone size: few; D gene: TRBD2; CDR3 protein: CASSPLGVAGGETQQETQYF; CDR3 DNA: TGTGCCAGCAGTCCCCTAGGGGTAGCGGGAGGAGAAACACAACAAGAGACCCAGTACTTC
V gene: TRBV10-3; J gene: TRBJ2-2; clone size: -; D gene: -; CDR3 protein: CAISESRGASNAGELFF; CDR3 DNA: TGTGCCATCAGTGAAAGTCGGGGGGCCTCAAACGCCGGGGAGCTGTTTTTT
V gene: TRBV7-9; J gene: TRBJ1-5; clone size: -; D gene: TRBD1; CDR3 protein: CASSLATGASQPQHF; CDR3 DNA: TGTGCCAGCAGCTTAGCTACAGGGGCCAGTCAGCCCCAGCATTTT
V gene: TRBV6-6; J gene: TRBJ1-2; clone size: -; D gene: -; CDR3 protein: CASSYSGDPSLSGYTF; CDR3 DNA: TGTGCCAGCAGTTACTCAGGGGATCCCTCCCTAAGTGGCTACACCTTC
V gene: TRBV28; J gene: TRBJ1-6; clone size: -; D gene: TRBD1; CDR3 protein: CASSLKTTGRNSPLHF; CDR3 DNA: TGTGCCAGCAGTTTAAAAACGACAGGGAGGAATTCACCCCTCCACTTT
V gene: TRBV5-1; J gene: TRBJ2-1; clone size: -; D gene: TRBD2; CDR3 protein: CASSLVAGGYEQFF; CDR3 DNA: TGCGCCAGCAGCTTGGTAGCGGGAGGCTATGAGCAGTTCTTC
V gene: TRBV27; J gene: TRBJ1-1; clone size: few; D gene: TRBD1; CDR3 protein: CASRPGGSNTEAFF; CDR3 DNA: TGTGCCAGCAGACCAGGGGGATCGAACACTGAAGCTTTCTTT
V gene: TRBV5-1; J gene: TRBJ2-7; clone size: -; D gene: TRBD2; CDR3 protein: CASSRTSGPSYEQYF; CDR3 DNA: TGCGCCAGCAGCCGGACTAGCGGGCCCTCCTACGAGCAGTACTTC
V gene: TRBV19; J gene: TRBJ2-7; clone size: -; D gene: TRBD1; CDR3 protein: CASKSTGTGRYEQYF; CDR3 DNA: TGTGCCAGTAAGAGTACCGGGACAGGGCGGTACGAGCAGTACTTC
V gene: TRBV18; J gene: TRBJ2-3; clone size: -; D gene: -; CDR3 protein: CASSPNDRDTQYF; CDR3 DNA: TGTGCCAGCTCACCGAACGACAGAGATACGCAGTATTTT
V gene: TRBV6-4; J gene: TRBJ2-2; clone size: -; D gene: TRBD2; CDR3 protein: CASSELAGATGELFF; CDR3 DNA: TGTGCCAGCAGTGAATTAGCGGGAGCTACCGGGGAGCTGTTTTTT
V gene: TRBV19; J gene: TRBJ1-5; clone size: -; D gene: -; CDR3 protein: CASSIGQGSNQPQHF; CDR3 DNA: TGTGCCAGTAGTATCGGGCAGGGGAGCAATCAGCCCCAGCATTTT
V gene: TRBV7-2; J gene: TRBJ1-5; clone size: few; D gene: -; CDR3 protein: CASSPHRAGPTVHQPQHF; CDR3 DNA: TGTGCCAGCAGCCCCCATCGAGCGGGGCCCACCGTCCATCAGCCCCAGCATTTT
V gene: TRBV21-1; J gene: TRBJ1-6; clone size: -; D gene: -; CDR3 protein: CASRLRLSNSPLHF; CDR3 DNA: TGTGCCAGCAGACTACGTCTCAGTAATTCACCCCTCCACTTT
V gene: TRBV6-1; J gene: TRBJ1-1; clone size: -; D gene: TRBD1; CDR3 protein: CASSTQGPEAFF; CDR3 DNA: TGTGCCAGCAGTACACAGGGGCCGGAAGCTTTCTTT
V gene: TRBV15; J gene: TRBJ1-2; clone size: -; D gene: -; CDR3 protein: CATSRDGRSGTWNYGYTF; CDR3 DNA: TGTGCCACCAGCAGAGATGGGAGGTCGGGGACGTGGAACTATGGCTACACCTTC
V gene: TRBV27; J gene: TRBJ2-7; clone size: -; D gene: TRBD1; CDR3 protein: CASIGTGGTEQYF; CDR3 DNA: TGTGCCAGCATAGGGACAGGGGGCACCGAGCAGTACTTC
V gene: TRBV15; J gene: TRBJ2-7; clone size: -; D gene: TRBD2; CDR3 protein: CATSNLLGGFEQYF; CDR3 DNA: TGTGCCACCAGCAACCTACTGGGAGGGTTCGAGCAGTACTTC
V gene: TRBV6-5; J gene: TRBJ1-2; clone size: -; D gene: -; CDR3 protein: CASRPTGGYGYTF; CDR3 DNA: TGTGCCAGCAGGCCGACCGGGGGTTATGGCTACACCTTC
V gene: TRBV18; J gene: TRBJ2-6; clone size: -; D gene: TRBD1; CDR3 protein: CASSRTATTGTGSSGANVLTF; CDR3 DNA: TGTGCCAGCTCACGTACAGCAACAACCGGGACAGGGTCCTCTGGGGCCAACGTCCTGACTTTC
V gene: TRBV2; J gene: TRBJ2-7; clone size: -; D gene: -; CDR3 protein: CASSEAGNEQYF; CDR3 DNA: TGTGCCAGCAGTGAGGCAGGGAACGAGCAGTACTTC
V gene: TRBV20-1; J gene: TRBJ1-2; clone size: -; D gene: -; CDR3 protein: CSARDPGGYTF; CDR3 DNA: TGCAGTGCTAGAGATCCGGGTGGCTACACCTTC
V gene: TRBV5-1; J gene: TRBJ1-1; clone size: once; D gene: TRBD1; CDR3 protein: CASSLDGQGATEVFF; CDR3 DNA: TGCGCCAGCAGCTTGGACGGGCAGGGGGCCACTGAAGTTTTCTTT
V gene: TRBV6-5; J gene: TRBJ1-1; clone size: once; D gene: -; CDR3 protein: CASSRTLNTEAFF; CDR3 DNA: TGTGCCAGCAGTCGGACACTGAACACTGAAGCTTTCTTT
V gene: TRBV7-9; J gene: TRBJ2-1; clone size: -; D gene: -; CDR3 protein: CASSLTGTAHPYNEQFF; CDR3 DNA: TGTGCCAGCAGCTTAACCGGGACTGCCCATCCCTACAATGAGCAGTTCTTC
V gene: TRBV5-1; J gene: TRBJ1-4; clone size: -; D gene: -; CDR3 protein: CASSAGRLNEKLFF; CDR3 DNA: TGCGCCAGCAGCGCAGGGCGGCTTAATGAAAAACTGTTTTTT
V gene: TRBV2; J gene: TRBJ2-7; clone size: -; D gene: TRBD1; CDR3 protein: CASQDWGQGAEEQYF; CDR3 DNA: TGTGCCAGCCAGGATTGGGGACAGGGGGCGGAAGAGCAGTACTTC
V gene: TRBV6-1; J gene: TRBJ2-7; clone size: -; D gene: -; CDR3 protein: CASKAGGDLYEQYF; CDR3 DNA: TGTGCCAGCAAAGCCGGCGGGGACCTCTACGAGCAGTACTTC
V gene: TRBV7-9; J gene: TRBJ1-2; clone size: few; D gene: -; CDR3 protein: CASSLAGGYGYTF; CDR3 DNA: TGTGCCAGCAGCTTAGCGGGAGGGTATGGCTACACCTTC
V gene: TRBV28; J gene: TRBJ1-3; clone size: -; D gene: -; CDR3 protein: CASGATGRNTIYF; CDR3 DNA: TGTGCCAGCGGGGCGACAGGCCGAAACACCATATATTTT
V gene: TRBV18; J gene: TRBJ2-3; clone size: -; D gene: -; CDR3 protein: CASSPPIRTDTQYF; CDR3 DNA: TGTGCCAGCTCACCACCCATTCGCACAGATACGCAGTATTTT
V gene: TRBV29-1; J gene: TRBJ2-1; clone size: -; D gene: TRBD2; CDR3 protein: CSVGPLAGGHRFF; CDR3 DNA: TGCAGCGTGGGACCACTAGCGGGAGGGCACCGGTTCTTC
V gene: TRBV6-6; J gene: TRBJ2-7; clone size: once; D gene: -; CDR3 protein: CASSYGASATYEQYF; CDR3 DNA: TGTGCCAGCAGTTACGGGGCTTCAGCTACCTACGAGCAGTACTTC
V gene: TRBV5-1; J gene: TRBJ2-5; clone size: -; D gene: TRBD2; CDR3 protein: CASSNRDYHQETQYF; CDR3 DNA: TGCGCCAGCAGTAACCGGGACTACCACCAAGAGACCCAGTACTTC
V gene: TRBV4-1; J gene: TRBJ2-7; clone size: few; D gene: -; CDR3 protein: CASSLRGVGQSYEQYF; CDR3 DNA: TGCGCCAGCAGCCTACGGGGTGTAGGACAGAGTTACGAGCAGTACTTC
V gene: TRBV5-1; J gene: TRBJ1-1; clone size: -; D gene: -; CDR3 protein: CASRFLPDTGYTEAFF; CDR3 DNA: TGCGCCAGCAGATTTCTGCCGGACACCGGGTACACTGAAGCTTTCTTT
V gene: TRBV7-9; J gene: TRBJ2-2; clone size: once; D gene: -; CDR3 protein: CASSSNYRDGAGELFF; CDR3 DNA: TGTGCCAGCAGCTCGAATTACAGGGATGGAGCCGGGGAGCTGTTTTTT
V gene: TRBV6-6; J gene: TRBJ1-5; clone size: -; D gene: -; CDR3 protein: CASSYLQASNQPQHF; CDR3 DNA: TGTGCCAGCAGTTACTTACAGGCAAGCAATCAGCCCCAGCATTTT
V gene: TRBV2; J gene: TRBJ1-5; clone size: -; D gene: -; CDR3 protein: CASSERGYAQPQHF; CDR3 DNA: TGTGCCAGCAGTGAACGGGGGTACGCTCAGCCCCAGCATTTT